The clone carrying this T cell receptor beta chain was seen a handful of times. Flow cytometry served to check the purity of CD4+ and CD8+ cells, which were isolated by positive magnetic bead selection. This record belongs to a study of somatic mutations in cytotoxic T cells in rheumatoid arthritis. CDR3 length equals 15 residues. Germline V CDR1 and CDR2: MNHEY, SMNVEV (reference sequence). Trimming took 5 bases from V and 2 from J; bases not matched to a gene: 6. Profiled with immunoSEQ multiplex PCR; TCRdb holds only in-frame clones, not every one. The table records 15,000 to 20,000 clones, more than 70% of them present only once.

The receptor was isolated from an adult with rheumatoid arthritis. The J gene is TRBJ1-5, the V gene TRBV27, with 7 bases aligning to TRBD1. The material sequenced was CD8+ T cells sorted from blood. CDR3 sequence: CASSLGGLGNQPQHF. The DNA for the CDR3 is TGTGCCAGCAGTCTAGGGGGCCTAGGCAATCAGCCCCAGCATTTT.